The present entry profiles one TCR beta chain with its context. These data are taken from a study of blood T cell repertoires in COVID-19. Background on the study: The United States, Italy and Spain provided the acute and convalescent COVID-19 samples.

Only in-frame clones appear in the TCRdb table, and some are missing; sequencing was by immunoSEQ multiplex PCR. The sample lists under 250,000 clones; 70% to 80% were seen once. This CDR3 has 20 amino acids. Per the germline V gene, CDR1 is LGHNA and CDR2 is YNFKEQ. Trimming removed 0 bases from V and 2 bases from J; junction bases left unmatched: 12. V gene TRBV4-2 combines with J gene TRBJ1-5; 11 bases match TRBD1. The receptor's source is a woman aged 40 to 50 with COVID-19, enrolled during active disease. The sequenced sample consisted of peripheral blood. CDR3 sequence: CASSQDGRRTGGSGNQPQHF. As DNA, the CDR3 is TGTGCCAGCAGCCAAGATGGGCGAAGGACAGGGGGCAGCGGCAATCAGCCCCAGCATTTT.